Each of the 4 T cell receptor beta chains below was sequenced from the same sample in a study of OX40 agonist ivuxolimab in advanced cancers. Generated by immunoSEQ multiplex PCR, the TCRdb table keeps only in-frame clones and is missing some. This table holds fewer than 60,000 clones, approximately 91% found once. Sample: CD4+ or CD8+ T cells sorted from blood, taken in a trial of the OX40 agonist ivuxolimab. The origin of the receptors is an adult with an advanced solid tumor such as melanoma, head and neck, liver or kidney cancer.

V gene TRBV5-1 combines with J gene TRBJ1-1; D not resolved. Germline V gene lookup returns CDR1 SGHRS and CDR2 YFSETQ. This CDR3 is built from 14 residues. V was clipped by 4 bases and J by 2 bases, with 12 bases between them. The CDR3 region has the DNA TGCGCCAGCAGCCCCGGGGTAGCTAACACTGAAGCTTTCTTT. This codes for CASSPGVANTEAFF.

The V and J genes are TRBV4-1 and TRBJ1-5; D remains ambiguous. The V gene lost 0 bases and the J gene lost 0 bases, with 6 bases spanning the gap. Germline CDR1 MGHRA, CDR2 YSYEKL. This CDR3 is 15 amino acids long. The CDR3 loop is CASSQDVTSNQPQHF. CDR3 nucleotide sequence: TGCGCCAGCAGCCAAGATGTGACTAGCAATCAGCCCCAGCATTTT.

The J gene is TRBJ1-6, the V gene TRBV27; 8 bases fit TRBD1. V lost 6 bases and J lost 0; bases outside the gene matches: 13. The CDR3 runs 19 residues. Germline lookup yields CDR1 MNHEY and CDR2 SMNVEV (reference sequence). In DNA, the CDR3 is TGTGCCAGCAGCGTACAGGGGGTAGGGCGACTCTCCTATAATTCACCCCTCCACTTT. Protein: CASSVQGVGRLSYNSPLHF.

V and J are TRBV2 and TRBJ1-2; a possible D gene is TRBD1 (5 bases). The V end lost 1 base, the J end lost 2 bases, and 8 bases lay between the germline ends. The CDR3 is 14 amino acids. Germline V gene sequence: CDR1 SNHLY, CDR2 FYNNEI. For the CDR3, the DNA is TGTGCCAGCAGTGAAGTGACAGCAAACTATGGCTACACCTTC. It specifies CASSEVTANYGYTF.